Included here is one T cell receptor (beta chain) sequence, with context. Its antigen is unknown. Base quality data are lacking; no much larger clone is found one base away. Each donor gave one peripheral blood draw, roughly 120 mL on average, collected into heparinised tubes. Naive, central memory, regulatory and stem cell-like memory CD4+ T cells were sorted on a BD FACSAria II using a panel including CD45RO, CCR7, CD25, CD127, CD95 and CD27. Every sorted population had a purity above 95%. PBMCs were isolated immediately by Lymphoprep density gradient centrifugation and stained directly without culture. To minimize batch effects, samples were stained and sorted in pairs, one healthy donor with one patient per experiment. The entire amount of isolated RNA was reverse transcribed using the High Capacity cDNA Reverse Transcription Kit, so the sequenced TCRB transcripts were expressed ones. Survey-depth immunoSEQ sequencing was performed on stem cell-like memory T cell samples, with an average of around 930,000 total reads per sample. After sorted cells were lysed in RLT buffer, RNA was extracted with DNase-treated RNeasy Micro or Mini kits, with the choice depending on cell number. To prevent cross-contamination, every cell subset was processed on its own, while patient and healthy donor samples were processed together. TCRB sequences were amplified from cDNA with the immunoSEQ multiplex PCR, producing 87-bp fragments spanning the CDR3 region. Amplicons were sequenced on the Illumina HiSeq platform. Per the authors' processing: Synthetic template baselines were used to correct PCR bias computationally, reads within Hamming distance 2 were collapsed together, and singletons that could not be merged were discarded. Reads were aligned to IMGT to assign V, D and J genes, CDR3 length, and insertions or deletions at six rearrangement sites. Within each subset, clonotype counts were normalized to sorted cell number, and only after that were true diversity and Gini coefficients computed with the tcR R package. Repertoire sharing was quantified using the overlap coefficient calculated on TCRB nucleotide sequences. In TCRdb, the immuneACCESS table is reduced to in-frame sequences with V and J assigned. These tables do not hold every clone; where another copy was compared, an unresolved V gene accounts for under half, and the others remain unexplained. V, J and clone size are taken as reported in that table, and D and trimming were inferred from the DNA itself. The sample records approximately 110,000 clones, 30% to 40% of which are singletons. About 0.063% of the sample is held by the ten biggest clonotypes.

The data stem from a study of beta chain features in type 1 diabetes (dated by TCRdb to between 2017 and 2018). Regarding the study in general: Mean age, gender distribution, total cell number and subset yield did not differ between patients and healthy donors. In the study, TCRB repertoires of sorted circulating CD4+ T cell subsets from recently diagnosed type 1 diabetes patients were compared with those of matched healthy donors. Regulatory and stem cell-like memory subsets were obtained from only 8 patients and roughly eight healthy donors, while naive and central memory subsets were obtained from all 30 or so donors. A total of roughly 98,000,000 sorted cells were examined across all samples, and RNA yield correlated strongly with the number of cells per subset. Here is what the overall study found, with its caveats: In all four CD4+ subsets, TCRB CDR3 length was moderately but significantly shorter in type 1 diabetes patients. Only small numbers of individuals were included in the HLA sub-analyses, which left unresolved whether HLA type had any influence on TCRB rearrangement. Sequencing cDNA rather than genomic DNA could over-represent highly expressing activated cells, although activation and CD3 levels did not differ between groups. Naive, central memory and regulatory TCRB repertoires appeared to be more alike among patients than among healthy donors. Shorter templates might have been favored by PCR, but patient and control samples were amplified and corrected together, so both groups would have been affected equally by any skew. At VDJ recombination sites, type 1 diabetes patients had fewer insertions and more deleted nucleotides, which implies abnormalities in thymic rearrangement.

The sequence was collected from a woman between 18 and 30 years old in good health. Specimen: stem cell memory CD4+ T cells from blood. The cell subset or site label for this specimen denotes: stem cell-like memory CD4+ T cells.

The CDR3: CASTRDRGRRDGYTF. The nucleotides are TGTGCCAGCACCCGGGACAGGGGACGTCGTGATGGCTACACCTTC. The chain couples TRBV6-5 to TRBJ1-2; 10 bases in the middle match TRBD1. CDR1 and CDR2 are drawn from the germline V gene: MNHEY, SVGAGI. V is cut back by 7 bases and J by 6 bases, with 11 bases in the junction unmatched. The CDR3 runs 15 amino acids, cysteine and phenylalanine included. The retained sequence is limited to the CDR3, 45 bases, with the frame set at the first base.